Listed here are 19 T cell receptor beta chains from one sample, sequenced in a study of blood T cell repertoires in COVID-19. The data were produced by immunoSEQ multiplex PCR, yet TCRdb's version contains in-frame clones alone and is incomplete. The top ten clones hold around 7% of a sample with some 200,000 clones, more than 65% of them seen once. The sample comprised PBMCs or T cells enriched from blood (not recorded which). Receptor source: a man aged 35 to 55 who had recovered from COVID-19.

This clone occurred once. CDR3 nucleotides: TGCGCCAGCAGCCCTAGCGGGGGGTTCCGGAATGAGCAGTTCTTC. It is translated as CASSPSGGFRNEQFF. The V call is TRBV5-1, the J call TRBJ2-1, with 11 bases matching TRBD2. This CDR3 has 15 residues. Germline lookup yields CDR1 SGHRS and CDR2 YFSETQ. The junction had 7 bases not matched to a gene; V was cut back by 4 bases and J by 7 bases.

This chain links TRBV28 with TRBJ2-5; 8 nucleotides agree with TRBD1. From germline, CDR1 is MDHEN and CDR2 SYDVKM. This CDR3 contains 17 residues. V shed 4 bases, J shed 4 bases, and the junction held 14 bases outside the gene matches. The CDR3, as DNA: TGTGCCAGCAGTTCCATAACGGACAGGGTAGGGGGAGAGACCCAGTACTTC. Translated: CASSSITDRVGGETQYF.

The chain's CDR3 is CASSVGQGSSGANVLTF. Written as DNA, the CDR3 is TGTGCCAGCAGCGTAGGGCAGGGTTCCTCTGGGGCCAACGTCCTGACTTTC. The chain is built from TRBV9 and TRBJ2-6, with D maybe TRBD1 (5 bases). Trimming stripped 0 bases from V and 0 bases from J, with 10 bases between. Germline values: CDR1 SGDLS, CDR2 YYNGEE. CDR3 length: 17 amino acids.

V and J are TRBV5-6 and TRBJ2-1; 15 nucleotides agree with TRBD2. J was trimmed by 7 bases and V by 3 bases; bases with no gene match: 8. Per the germline V gene, CDR1 is SGHDT and CDR2 is YYEEEE. The CDR3 totals 17 residues. CDR3 residues: CASSSGLAGGHWNEQFF. The CDR3 nucleotides are TGTGCCAGCAGCTCAGGACTAGCGGGGGGGCATTGGAATGAGCAGTTCTTC.

The chain employs TRBV4-3 and TRBJ2-2; 9 bases align to TRBD1. The CDR3 consists of 14 residues. The V segment lost 4 bases and the J segment 7 bases; nucleotides outside the gene matches: 4. From germline, CDR1 is LGHNA and CDR2 YSLEER. CDR3: CASSPRTGVGELFF. The CDR3 region has the DNA TGCGCCAGCAGCCCCAGGACAGGGGTCGGGGAGCTGTTTTTT.

The J gene is TRBJ1-5, the V gene TRBV30; perhaps TRBD1 as D (5 bases). V lost 5 bases, J lost 4 bases, and 18 bases lay in between. CDR3 length equals 15 residues. Germline values: CDR1 GTSNPN, CDR2 SVGIG (reference sequence). CDR3: CAWASGLKRNQPQHF. As DNA, the CDR3 is TGTGCCTGGGCATCAGGGTTGAAAAGGAATCAGCCCCAGCATTTT.

The rearrangement uses TRBV5-1 and TRBJ2-7, with TRBD1 as a possible D gene (6 bases). V was shortened by 1 base and J by 3 bases, with 11 bases between the two germline ends. CDR1 SGHRS and CDR2 YFSETQ come from the germline V gene. The CDR3 runs to 14 residues. The DNA for the CDR3 is TGCGCCAGCAGCTTGACAGGGATTAACTACGAGCAGTACTTC. Amino acid sequence: CASSLTGINYEQYF.

The CDR3 sequence: CASSLVPTGKEKLFF. CDR3 nucleotide sequence: TGTGCCAGCAGCTTGGTACCCACAGGGAAGGAAAAACTGTTTTTT. This chain joins TRBV5-6 and TRBJ1-4; tentatively, D is TRBD1 (6 bases). V lost 0 bases and J 8 bases, leaving 14 bases between the germline ends. Germline CDR1 and CDR2: SGHDT and YYEEEE. The CDR3 is made up of 15 amino acids.

The CDR3 here is CASSLFGRGTGELFF. CDR3 in DNA: TGTGCCAGCAGTTTATTTGGGCGGGGCACCGGGGAGCTGTTTTTT. V and J are TRBV27 and TRBJ2-2, with a possible D match to TRBD2 (6 bases). The CDR3 has 15 amino acids. The germline V gene has CDR1 MNHEY and CDR2 SMNVEV (reference sequence). Trimming pared 1 base from V and 4 bases from J, leaving 10 bases between.

The rearrangement links TRBV27 to TRBJ2-2; tentative D call: TRBD2 (6 bases). This CDR3 comprises 14 residues. The V end lost 3 bases, the J end lost 5 bases, and 10 bases lay between the germline ends. CDR1 and CDR2 from the germline V gene are MNHEY and SMNVEV (reference sequence). CDR3 sequence (DNA): TGTGCCAGCAGTTTGGAGGGTTGGACCGGGGAGCTGTTTTTT. Its protein is CASSLEGWTGELFF.

This chain links TRBV11-2 with TRBJ1-1; D gene uncertain. Germline CDR1 and CDR2: SGHAT and FQNNGV. This CDR3 has 15 amino acids. V dropped 5 bases and J dropped 1 base, with 14 bases sitting between them. Here the CDR3 DNA reads TGTGCCAGCAGCCCCACAGTTGGTCGGAACACTGAAGCTTTCTTT. Translating it yields CASSPTVGRNTEAFF.

The chain recombines TRBV9 with TRBJ2-3; 8 bases map to TRBD2. Trimming removed 2 bases from V and 2 bases from J; junction bases left unmatched: 7. Per the germline V gene, CDR1 is SGDLS and CDR2 is YYNGEE. CDR3 length: 16 amino acids. The CDR3 spells CASSVRTLAATDTQYF. DNA for the CDR3: TGTGCCAGCAGCGTCCGAACACTAGCGGCCACAGATACGCAGTATTTT. The full variable domain, with the rest looked up from reference TRBV9 and TRBJ2-3, is DSGVTQTPKHLITATGQRVTLRCSPRSGDLSVYWYQQSLDQGLQFLIQYYNGEERAKGNILERFSAQQFPDLHSELNLSSLELGDSALYFCASSVRTLAATDTQYFGPGTRLTVL.

The chain has TRBV18 and TRBJ1-2; D is undetermined. Per germline, CDR1 KGHSH and CDR2 LQKENI. The ends were cut back, 2 bases at V and 8 bases at J, with 9 bases in the middle. This CDR3 spans 12 amino acids. CDR3 nucleotide sequence: TGTGCCAGCTCACCAGAACATGGCGGCTACACCTTC. Encoded protein: CASSPEHGGYTF.

The rearrangement links TRBV30 to TRBJ1-1; 7 nucleotides align to TRBD1. In germline, CDR1 is GTSNPN, CDR2 SVGIG (reference sequence). The CDR3 spans 15 residues. V lost 0 bases to trimming and J lost 4 bases; unmatched junction nucleotides: 8. The CDR3 loop reads CAWSVRYRGGTEAFF. CDR3 nucleotides: TGTGCCTGGAGTGTGCGATACAGGGGTGGCACTGAAGCTTTCTTT.

V is TRBV5-4 and J is TRBJ2-5; 8 bases map to TRBD2. V gave up 4 bases and J gave up 7 bases; unmatched junction bases: 15. Germline V gene data show CDR1 as SGHNT and CDR2 as YYREEE (reference sequence). The length of the CDR3 is 16 residues. CDR3 nucleotide sequence: TGTGCCAGCAGCCCCCCGGGAGGGCATGGTTGGGTGACCCAGTACTTC. Protein: CASSPPGGHGWVTQYF. Together with reference TRBV5-4 and TRBJ2-5, the CDR3 gives the full variable domain: ETGVTQSPTHLIKTRGQQVTLRCSSQSGHNTVSWYQQALGQGPQFIFQYYREEENGRGNFPPRFSGLQFPNYSSELNVNALELDDSALYLCASSPPGGHGWVTQYFGPGTRLLVL.

The chain joins TRBV7-9 to TRBJ1-5; TRBD1 agrees at 7 bases. This CDR3 comprises 19 residues. CDR1 is SEHNR, CDR2 FQNEAQ, per germline (reference sequence). The trim removed 4 bases at V and 6 bases at J, leaving 21 bases unmatched. The CDR3 nucleotides read TGTGCCAGCAGCTCTTATACCGGGACAGCCCCTGGTCGGGGTCAGCCCCAGCATTTT. The encoded protein is CASSSYTGTAPGRGQPQHF.

The J gene is TRBJ1-1, the V gene TRBV5-1; a possible D gene is TRBD1 (6 bases). CDR1 is SGHRS, CDR2 YFSETQ, per germline. Trimming removed 4 bases from V and 0 bases from J, with 19 bases in between. The CDR3 sequence is 17 residues long. This chain's CDR3 is CASSTGTIRGMNTEAFF. CDR3 DNA sequence: TGCGCCAGCAGCACTGGGACAATTAGAGGGATGAACACTGAAGCTTTCTTT.

J is TRBJ1-1 and V is TRBV10-3, with D unclear. The V and J ends lost 3 bases and 5 bases respectively, with 10 bases between them. CDR3 size: 13 residues. Germline assignment: CDR1 ENHRY and CDR2 SYGVKD. The CDR3 nucleotides read TGTGCCATCAGTGATGGCATAGCGACTGAAGCTTTCTTT. As protein: CAISDGIATEAFF.

The chain uses TRBV7-2 and TRBJ1-6; 8 bases fit TRBD1. There are 15 residues in the CDR3. V lost 1 base to trimming and J lost 7 bases; unmatched junction nucleotides: 3. CDR1 is SGHTA and CDR2 is FQGNSA in the germline V gene. The CDR3 reads CASSLGYRGNSPLHF. DNA for the CDR3: TGTGCCAGCAGCTTAGGGTACAGGGGGAATTCACCCCTCCACTTT.